The present entry profiles one T cell receptor beta chain with its context. Its antigen is currently unknown. The data were taken from a study of blood T cells in healthy people across ages. Study-level results: Diversity estimates from one million T cells were considered underestimates. PBMC samples, being unsorted, prevented any conclusive comparison of naive and antigen-experienced cells. When set beside aged donors, long-lived donors presented more naive CD4+ cells and higher diversity.

The CDR3 contains 14 residues. The V gene lost 2 bases and the J gene lost 4 bases, with 10 bases spanning the gap. The germline V gene encodes CDR1 ENHRY and CDR2 SYGVKD. PCR was performed a second time for about 6 to 12 cycles using a sample-barcoded 5' primer and a J-beta primer mix. CDR3-containing paired-end reads numbered at least 3 million in each sample. Using its own MiXCR run on the 5' RACE reads, TCRdb lists one record per CDR3 protein. The repertoire consists of hundreds of thousands of distinct CDR3 sequences, with around 42% occurring once and the leading ten covering around 21%. The chain couples TRBV10-3 to TRBJ2-3, with a possible D match to TRBD2 (6 bases). The receptor was derived from a man in his 60s in good health. Sequencing was carried out using blood. CDR3 DNA sequence: TGTGCCATCAGTGAGGGCAGGGAGGCAGATACGCAGTATTTT. Translated, it gives CAISEGREADTQYF.